Presented here are 25 T cell receptor beta chains from one specimen sequenced in a study of beta chain features in type 1 diabetes. As every portion of the isolated RNA was reverse transcribed, the sequencing read expressed TCRB transcripts. Only in-frame clones appear in the TCRdb table, and some are missing; sequencing was by immunoSEQ multiplex PCR. The sample includes under 500,000 clones, roughly 31% seen only once; the top ten take almost 0.065%. The source material was naive CD4+ T cells from blood. Every receptor here comes from a young man in good health.

This rearrangement joins TRBV11-1 to TRBJ2-7; D may be TRBD1 or TRBD2 (5 bases each). Trimming took off 5 bases at V and 0 bases at J, with 14 bases between the two ends. Germline lookup yields CDR1 SGHAT and CDR2 FQDESV (reference sequence). The CDR3 has 15 amino acids. The CDR3, as DNA: TGTGCCAGCAGCCAACCACGGGACGGCTCCTACGAGCAGTACTTC. It translates to CASSQPRDGSYEQYF.

This clone was seen more than once but under ten times. This chain connects TRBV29-1 to TRBJ2-3; 12 bases align to TRBD2. CDR3 length: 14 residues. The germline V gene has CDR1 SQVTM and CDR2 ANQGSEA. Trimming at V came to 5 bases and at J to 2 bases, leaving 2 bases not matched to a gene. CDR3: CSVRTSGVTDTQYF. In DNA, the CDR3 is TGCAGCGTTCGGACTAGCGGGGTCACAGATACGCAGTATTTT.

This chain uses TRBV30 with TRBJ2-7, with no clear D. The V gene's germline CDR1 is GTSNPN and CDR2 SVGIG (reference sequence). The ends were cut back, 0 bases at V and 0 bases at J, with 6 bases in the middle. The CDR3 sequence is 13 residues long. The CDR3 region is CAWSVNNSYEQYF. The CDR3 DNA is TGTGCCTGGAGTGTCAACAACTCCTACGAGCAGTACTTC.

In the case of this clone: The sample holds other DNA sequences that translate to the same CDR3. The chain recombines TRBV30 with TRBJ2-7; D might be TRBD1 (5 bases). Deletions cut 3 bases from V and 4 bases from J, with 10 bases between. The CDR3 is 12 amino acids. Germline V gene data show CDR1 as GTSNPN and CDR2 as SVGIG (reference sequence). Here the CDR3 DNA reads TGTGCCTGGAGAGGGCAGGGTTACGAGCAGTACTTC. The encoded protein is CAWRGQGYEQYF.

This chain connects TRBV30 to TRBJ2-5, with 7 bases matching TRBD1. The CDR3 covers 13 residues. V lost 0 bases to trimming and J lost 7 bases; unmatched junction nucleotides: 5. CDR1 is GTSNPN, CDR2 SVGIG, per germline (reference sequence). As DNA, the CDR3 is TGTGCCTGGAGTGTTACAGGGGTCGGGACCCAGTACTTC. This gives the protein CAWSVTGVGTQYF.

The chain couples TRBV7-9 to TRBJ2-5; maybe TRBD1 (6 bases). CDR1 and CDR2 from the germline V gene are SEHNR and FQNEAQ (reference sequence). The CDR3 is 13 amino acids. The ends were cut back, 5 bases at V and 7 bases at J, with 14 bases in the middle. CDR3 loop: CASSLGASGTQYF. The CDR3 DNA sequence: TGTGCCAGCAGCCTGGGGGCCTCCGGGACCCAGTACTTC. The full variable domain, its missing parts supplied by reference TRBV7-9 and TRBJ2-5, is DTGVSQNPRHKITKRGQNVTFRCDPISEHNRLYWYRQTLGQGPEFLTYFQNEAQLEKSRLLSDRFSAERPKGSFSTLEIQRTEQGDSAMYLCASSLGASGTQYFGPGTRLLVL.

This clone has more than one count but fewer than ten. The genes are TRBV29-1 and TRBJ2-5; D may correspond to TRBD1 or TRBD2 (6 bases each). Germline assignment: CDR1 SQVTM and CDR2 ANQGSEA. V gave up 4 bases and J gave up 0 bases, with 12 bases separating them. The CDR3 consists of 14 residues. CDR3 protein: CSVGGDIYQETQYF. CDR3 DNA: TGCAGCGTTGGGGGGGACATCTACCAAGAGACCCAGTACTTC.

This clone has only a few counts. The genes are TRBV4-2 and TRBJ2-2; no clear D. The CDR3 runs 14 residues. CDR1 and CDR2 from the germline V gene are LGHNA and YNFKEQ. With 0 bases removed from V and 5 bases from J, the gap between germline ends came to 7 bases. CDR3 amino acids: CASSQDALTGELFF. Written as DNA, the CDR3 is TGTGCCAGCAGCCAAGACGCATTAACCGGGGAGCTGTTTTTT.

This clone has only a few counts. The chain employs TRBV6-5 and TRBJ2-2; weak D call: TRBD1 (5 bases). The CDR3 has 14 residues. V was pared by 0 bases and J by 6 bases, with 8 bases between. Per the germline V gene, CDR1 is MNHEY and CDR2 is SVGAGI. CDR3 residues: CASSYSGLAGELFF. CDR3 nucleotide sequence: TGTGCCAGCAGTTACTCGGGGCTCGCCGGGGAGCTGTTTTTT.

V gene TRBV10-3 combines with J gene TRBJ2-3; 10 bases fit TRBD1. V gave up 3 bases and J gave up 7 bases; unmatched junction bases: 4. The CDR3 loop spans 14 amino acids. Germline lookup yields CDR1 ENHRY and CDR2 SYGVKD. CDR3 amino acids: CAISEGQGVYTQYF. The CDR3 coding sequence is TGTGCCATCAGTGAAGGACAGGGGGTATATACGCAGTATTTT.

This chain's CDR3 is CASSDRGYGYTF. The CDR3 nucleotides read TGTGCCAGCAGCGACAGGGGCTATGGCTACACCTTC. The chain employs TRBV14 and TRBJ1-2, with TRBD1 matching over 8 bases. The CDR3 is 12 residues long. V lost 5 bases and J lost 4; bases outside the gene matches: 0. CDR1 SGHDN and CDR2 FVKESK come from the germline V gene.

The chain carries TRBV30 and TRBJ2-1, with TRBD2 matching 11 bases. The CDR3 runs to 14 residues. Germline trimming cut 4 bases from V and 6 bases from J; bases unmatched to any gene: 5. Germline V gene data show CDR1 as GTSNPN and CDR2 as SVGIG (reference sequence). The CDR3 sequence is CAWTGLAVGNEQFF. DNA of the CDR3: TGTGCCTGGACGGGACTAGCGGTAGGCAATGAGCAGTTCTTC. The full variable domain, rest sourced from reference TRBV30 and TRBJ2-1, is SQTIHQWPATLVQPVGSPLSLECTVEGTSNPNLYWYRQAAGRGLQLLFYSVGIGQISSEVPQNLSASRPQDRQFILSSKKLLLSDSGFYLCAWTGLAVGNEQFFGPGTRLTVL.

The V and J genes are TRBV23-1 and TRBJ1-3; D unresolved. TRBV23-1 falls under the ORF class, with uncertain function. V was shortened by 4 bases and J by 6 bases, with 13 bases between the two germline ends. The CDR3 is 14 residues long. CDR3 loop: CASSLPEVENTIYF. The CDR3 region has the DNA TGCGCCAGCAGTCTTCCGGAGGTTGAAAACACCATATATTTT.

This clone has a handful of counts. The rearrangement uses TRBV29-1 and TRBJ1-4; D is unresolved. Germline CDR1 is SQVTM and CDR2 is ANQGSEA. Between the trimmed V and J ends, which lost 4 bases and 6 bases, there was a span of 12 bases. The CDR3 extends over 13 amino acids. The CDR3 DNA is TGCAGCGTTGCGGACCCAGCGGATGAAAAACTGTTTTTT. It encodes CSVADPADEKLFF.

Only a few counts were recorded for this clone. Other DNA sequences of this sample code for an identical CDR3. The rearrangement links TRBV29-1 to TRBJ2-7; TRBD2 might be the D (5 bases). Germline V lookup: CDR1 SQVTM, CDR2 ANQGSEA. The V end lost 6 bases, the J end lost 4 bases, and 10 bases lay between the germline ends. The length of the CDR3 is 11 residues. The CDR3 DNA reads TGCAGCGTGCGGACTGTTTACGAGCAGTACTTC. Translated: CSVRTVYEQYF.

There are a few counts of this clone. The chain links TRBV20-1 to TRBJ2-2; D may be TRBD1 (6 bases). The CDR3 consists of 11 residues. Germline V gives CDR1 DFQATT, CDR2 SNEGSKA (reference sequence). V shed 4 bases and J shed 7 bases, with 7 bases lying between them. Here the CDR3 reads CSATRGGELFF. The CDR3 region has the DNA TGCAGTGCTACCAGGGGCGGGGAGCTGTTTTTT.

This clone occurred a few times. The rearrangement joins TRBV15 to TRBJ2-5; 15 bases line up with TRBD2. Germline CDR1 is LNHNV and CDR2 is YYDKDF (reference sequence). Trimming removed 5 bases from V and 0 bases from J; junction bases left unmatched: 7. The CDR3 is 18 amino acids. CDR3 sequence reads: CATSWGLAGGTYQETQYF. For the CDR3, the DNA is TGTGCCACCAGCTGGGGACTAGCGGGAGGAACGTACCAAGAGACCCAGTACTTC.

This chain uses TRBV28 with TRBJ2-2; 9 bases are a match to TRBD1. Germline lookup yields CDR1 MDHEN and CDR2 SYDVKM. The CDR3 contains 14 residues. With 7 bases clipped from V and 4 bases from J, the junction kept 4 bases outside the gene matches. CDR3 region: CASTRDRVTGELFF. In nucleotides, the CDR3 is TGTGCCAGCACCCGGGACAGGGTCACCGGGGAGCTGTTTTTT.

There are a few counts of this clone. The chain is built from TRBV7-9 and TRBJ1-2; a possible D gene is TRBD1 (5 bases). The V end lost 5 bases, the J end lost 8 bases, and 15 bases lay between the germline ends. CDR1 SEHNR and CDR2 FQNEAQ come from the germline V gene (reference sequence). CDR3 size: 13 residues. The CDR3 bases are TGTGCCAGCAGCCCCCTGGGGGACGGCGGCTACACCTTC. This codes for CASSPLGDGGYTF.

V usage is TRBV5-1 and J usage is TRBJ2-7; D is unclear. The ends were cut back, 7 bases at V and 2 bases at J, with 13 bases in the middle. This CDR3 has 13 residues. CDR1 SGHRS and CDR2 YFSETQ come from the germline V gene. In DNA form, the CDR3 reads TGCGCCAGCTACGACACAAGAGCCTACGAGCAGTACTTC. Translating gives CASYDTRAYEQYF. The full variable domain, in which reference TRBV5-1 and TRBJ2-7 provide the parts outside the CDR3, is KAGVTQTPRYLIKTRGQQVTLSCSPISGHRSVSWYQQTPGQGLQFLFEYFSETQRNKGNFPGRFSGRQFSNSRSEMNVSTLELGDSALYLCASYDTRAYEQYFGPGTRLTVT.

CDR3 DNA sequence: TGTGCCAGCAGTGACCGAGGGACAGGCCATGGAGGCTACACCTTC. Amino acid sequence: CASSDRGTGHGGYTF. The rearrangement links TRBV6-1 to TRBJ1-2; 8 positions match TRBD1. V dropped 3 bases and J dropped 8; count of bases not matched to a gene: 11. Looked up from germline, CDR1 is MNHNS and CDR2 is SASEGT. The CDR3 is 15 residues long.

The chain joins TRBV4-1 to TRBJ2-7, with TRBD2 identical over 11 bases. Germline V gene lookup returns CDR1 MGHRA and CDR2 YSYEKL. V trimming: 3 bases; J trimming: 4 bases; junction bases outside the gene matches: 5. CDR3 length: 15 residues. In DNA, the CDR3 is TGCGCCAGCAGCCAGGTAGCGGGAGGGCCGTACGAGCAGTACTTC. Its translation: CASSQVAGGPYEQYF.

The J gene is TRBJ1-4, the V gene TRBV29-1; D remains ambiguous. Trimming left V 7 bases short and J 8 bases short, with 17 bases between. This CDR3 spans 13 amino acids. From germline, CDR1 is SQVTM and CDR2 ANQGSEA. CDR3 protein: CSAETLFGEKLFF. The CDR3 nucleotides are TGCAGCGCCGAGACATTATTTGGCGAAAAACTGTTTTTT.

This clone was seen only once. This rearrangement joins TRBV29-1 to TRBJ2-7; D could derive from TRBD1 or TRBD2 (5 bases each). Germline V gene sequence: CDR1 SQVTM, CDR2 ANQGSEA. CDR3 length: 12 amino acids. Trimming stripped 0 bases from V and 6 bases from J, with 9 bases between. The CDR3 region has the DNA TGCAGCGTTGAAGATCGTGGGGGCGAGCAGTACTTC. Residues: CSVEDRGGEQYF.

The DNA for the CDR3 is TGTGCCAGCAGCCCGCAGGAAGGACCCTTTTACGAGCAGTACTTC. Translating gives CASSPQEGPFYEQYF. V gene TRBV9 combines with J gene TRBJ2-7, with no clear D. CDR3 length equals 15 residues. Germline V lookup: CDR1 SGDLS, CDR2 YYNGEE. Trimming removed 4 bases from V and 4 bases from J, with 18 bases in between.